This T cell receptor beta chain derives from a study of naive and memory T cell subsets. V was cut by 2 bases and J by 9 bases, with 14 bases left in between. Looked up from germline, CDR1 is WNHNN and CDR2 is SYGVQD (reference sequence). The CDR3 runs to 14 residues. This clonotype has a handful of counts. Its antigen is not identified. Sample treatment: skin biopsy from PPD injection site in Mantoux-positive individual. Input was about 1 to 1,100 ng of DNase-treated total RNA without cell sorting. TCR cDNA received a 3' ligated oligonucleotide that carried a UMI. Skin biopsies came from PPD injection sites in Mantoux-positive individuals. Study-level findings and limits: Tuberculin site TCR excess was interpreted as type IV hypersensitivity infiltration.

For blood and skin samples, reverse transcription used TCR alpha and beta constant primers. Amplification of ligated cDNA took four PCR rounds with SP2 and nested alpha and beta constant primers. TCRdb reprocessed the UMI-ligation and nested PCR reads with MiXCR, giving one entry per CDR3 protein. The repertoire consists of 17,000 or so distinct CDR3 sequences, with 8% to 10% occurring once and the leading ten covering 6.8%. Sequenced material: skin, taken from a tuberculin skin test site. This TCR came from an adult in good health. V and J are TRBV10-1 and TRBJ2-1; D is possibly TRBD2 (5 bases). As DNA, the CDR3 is TGCGCCAGCAGTGAGCCCACTAGGGTCGGTGAGCAGTTCTTC. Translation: CASSEPTRVGEQFF.